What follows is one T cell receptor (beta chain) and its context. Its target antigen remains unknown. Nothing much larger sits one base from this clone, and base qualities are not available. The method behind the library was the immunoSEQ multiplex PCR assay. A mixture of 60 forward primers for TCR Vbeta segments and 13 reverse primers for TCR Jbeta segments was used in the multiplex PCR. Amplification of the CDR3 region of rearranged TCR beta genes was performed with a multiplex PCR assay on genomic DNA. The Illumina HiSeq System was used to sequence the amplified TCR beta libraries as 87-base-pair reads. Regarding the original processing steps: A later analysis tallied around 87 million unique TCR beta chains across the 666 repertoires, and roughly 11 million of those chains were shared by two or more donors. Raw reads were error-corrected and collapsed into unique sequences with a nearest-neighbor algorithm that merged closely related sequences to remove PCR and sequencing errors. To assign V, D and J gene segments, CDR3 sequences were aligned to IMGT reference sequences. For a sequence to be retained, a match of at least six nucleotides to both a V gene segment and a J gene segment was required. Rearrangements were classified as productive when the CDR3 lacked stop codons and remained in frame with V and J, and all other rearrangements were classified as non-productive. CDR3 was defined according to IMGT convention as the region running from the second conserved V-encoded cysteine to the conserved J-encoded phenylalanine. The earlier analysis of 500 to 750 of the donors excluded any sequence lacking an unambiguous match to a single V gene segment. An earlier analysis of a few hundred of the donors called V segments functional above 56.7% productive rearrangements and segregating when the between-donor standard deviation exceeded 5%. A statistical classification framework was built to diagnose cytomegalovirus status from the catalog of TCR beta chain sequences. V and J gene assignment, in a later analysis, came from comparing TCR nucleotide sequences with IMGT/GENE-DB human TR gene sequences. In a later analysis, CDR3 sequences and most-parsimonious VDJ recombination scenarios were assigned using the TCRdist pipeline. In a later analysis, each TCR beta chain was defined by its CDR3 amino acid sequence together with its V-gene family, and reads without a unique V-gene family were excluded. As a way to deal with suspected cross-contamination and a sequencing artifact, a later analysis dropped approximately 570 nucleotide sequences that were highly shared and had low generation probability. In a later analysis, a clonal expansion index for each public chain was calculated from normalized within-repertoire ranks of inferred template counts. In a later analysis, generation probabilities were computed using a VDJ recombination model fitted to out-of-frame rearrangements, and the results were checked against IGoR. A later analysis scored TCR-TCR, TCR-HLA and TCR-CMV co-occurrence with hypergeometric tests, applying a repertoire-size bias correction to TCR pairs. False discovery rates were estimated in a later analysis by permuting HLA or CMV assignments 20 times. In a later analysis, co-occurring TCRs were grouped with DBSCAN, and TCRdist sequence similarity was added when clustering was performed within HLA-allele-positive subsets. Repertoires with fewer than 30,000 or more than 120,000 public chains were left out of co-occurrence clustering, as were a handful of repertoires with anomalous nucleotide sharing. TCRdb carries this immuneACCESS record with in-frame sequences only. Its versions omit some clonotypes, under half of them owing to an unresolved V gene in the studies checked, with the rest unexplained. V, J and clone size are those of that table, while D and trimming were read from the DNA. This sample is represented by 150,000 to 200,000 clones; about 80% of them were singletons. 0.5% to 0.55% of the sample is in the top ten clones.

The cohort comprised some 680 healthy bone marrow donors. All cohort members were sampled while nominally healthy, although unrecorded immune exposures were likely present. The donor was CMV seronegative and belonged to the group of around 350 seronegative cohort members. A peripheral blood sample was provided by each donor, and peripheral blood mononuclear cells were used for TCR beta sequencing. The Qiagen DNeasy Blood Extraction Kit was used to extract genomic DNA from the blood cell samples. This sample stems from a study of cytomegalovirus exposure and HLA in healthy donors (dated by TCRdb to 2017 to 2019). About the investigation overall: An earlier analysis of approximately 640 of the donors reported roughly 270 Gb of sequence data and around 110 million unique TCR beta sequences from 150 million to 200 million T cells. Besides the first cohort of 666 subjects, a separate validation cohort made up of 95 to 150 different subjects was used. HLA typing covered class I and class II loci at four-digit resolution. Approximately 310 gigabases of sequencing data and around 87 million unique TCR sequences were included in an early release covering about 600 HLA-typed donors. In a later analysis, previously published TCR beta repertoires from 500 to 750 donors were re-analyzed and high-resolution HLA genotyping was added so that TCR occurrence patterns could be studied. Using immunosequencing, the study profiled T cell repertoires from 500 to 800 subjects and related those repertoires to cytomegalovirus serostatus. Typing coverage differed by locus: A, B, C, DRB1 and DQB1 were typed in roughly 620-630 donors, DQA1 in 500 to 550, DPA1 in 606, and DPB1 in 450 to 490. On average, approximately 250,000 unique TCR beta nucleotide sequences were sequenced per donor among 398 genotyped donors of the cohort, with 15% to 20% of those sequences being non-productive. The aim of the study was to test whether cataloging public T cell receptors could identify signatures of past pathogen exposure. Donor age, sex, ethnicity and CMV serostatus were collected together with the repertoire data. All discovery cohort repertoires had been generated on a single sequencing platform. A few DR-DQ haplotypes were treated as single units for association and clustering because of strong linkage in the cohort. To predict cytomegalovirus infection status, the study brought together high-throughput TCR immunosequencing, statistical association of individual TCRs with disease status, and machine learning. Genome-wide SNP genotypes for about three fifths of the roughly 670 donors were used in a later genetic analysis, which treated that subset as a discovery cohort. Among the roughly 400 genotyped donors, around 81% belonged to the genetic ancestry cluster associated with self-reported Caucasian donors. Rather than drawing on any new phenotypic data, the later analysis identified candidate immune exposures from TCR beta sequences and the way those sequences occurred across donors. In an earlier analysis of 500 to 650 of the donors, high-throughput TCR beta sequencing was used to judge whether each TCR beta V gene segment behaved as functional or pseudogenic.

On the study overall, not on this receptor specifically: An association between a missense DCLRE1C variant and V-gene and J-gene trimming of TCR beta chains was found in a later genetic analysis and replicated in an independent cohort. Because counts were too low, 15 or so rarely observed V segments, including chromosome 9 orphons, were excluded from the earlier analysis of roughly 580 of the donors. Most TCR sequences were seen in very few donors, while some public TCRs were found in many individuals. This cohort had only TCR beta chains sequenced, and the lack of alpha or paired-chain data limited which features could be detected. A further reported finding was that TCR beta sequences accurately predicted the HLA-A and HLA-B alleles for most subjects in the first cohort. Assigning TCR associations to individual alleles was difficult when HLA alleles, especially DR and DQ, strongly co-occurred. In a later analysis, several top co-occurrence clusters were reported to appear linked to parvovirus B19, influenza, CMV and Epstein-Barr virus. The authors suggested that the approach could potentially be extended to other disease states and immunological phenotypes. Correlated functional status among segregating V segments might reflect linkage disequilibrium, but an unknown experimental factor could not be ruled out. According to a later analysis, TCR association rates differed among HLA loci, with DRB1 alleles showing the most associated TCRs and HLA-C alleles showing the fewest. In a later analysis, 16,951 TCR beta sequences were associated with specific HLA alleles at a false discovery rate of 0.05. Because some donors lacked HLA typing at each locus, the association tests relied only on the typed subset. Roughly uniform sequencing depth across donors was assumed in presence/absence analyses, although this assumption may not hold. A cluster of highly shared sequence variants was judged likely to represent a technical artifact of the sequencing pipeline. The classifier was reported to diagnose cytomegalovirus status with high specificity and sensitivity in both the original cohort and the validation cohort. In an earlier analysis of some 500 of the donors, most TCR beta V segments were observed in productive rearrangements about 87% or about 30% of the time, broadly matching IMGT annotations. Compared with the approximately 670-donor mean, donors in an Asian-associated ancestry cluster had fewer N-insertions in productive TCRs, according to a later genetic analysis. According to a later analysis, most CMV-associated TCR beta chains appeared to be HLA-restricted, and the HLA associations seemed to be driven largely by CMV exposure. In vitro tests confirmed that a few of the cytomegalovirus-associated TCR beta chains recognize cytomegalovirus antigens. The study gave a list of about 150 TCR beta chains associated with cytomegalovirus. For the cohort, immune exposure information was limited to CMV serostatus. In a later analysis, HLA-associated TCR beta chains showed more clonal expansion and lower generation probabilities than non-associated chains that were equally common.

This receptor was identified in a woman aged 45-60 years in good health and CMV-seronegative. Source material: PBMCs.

The bases are TGCGCCAGCAGCCTAACGTCGGGGGGCAGTGCCTACGAGCAGTACTTC. Translation gives CASSLTSGGSAYEQYF. The chain joins TRBV4-1 to TRBJ2-7; 7 matching bases give a weak D call of TRBD2. Looking up the germline V gene yields CDR1 MGHRA and CDR2 YSYEKL. The V and J ends are trimmed by 4 bases and 2 bases, leaving 18 bases between them. CDR3 length: 16 amino acids, cysteine to phenylalanine. Only the CDR3 portion is preserved as DNA: 48 bases, with reading frame beginning at the first base.